This TCR beta chain was captured by sequencing in a study of T cell responses to AZD1222 COVID-19 vaccine. Germline lookup yields CDR1 SGDLS and CDR2 YYNGEE. The CDR3 is 18 amino acids. V shed 4 bases and J 4 bases; nucleotides not matched to a gene: 12. The repertoire was sequenced with immunoSEQ multiplex PCR; TCRdb's copy has only in-frame clones and lacks some. The table lists roughly 160,000 clones, about 91% of them singletons. The sequence derives from an adult who received the AZD1222 COVID-19 vaccine. The source material was peripheral blood, sampled 28 days after the second AZD1222 dose. The chain couples TRBV9 to TRBJ2-7; 15 bases map to TRBD2. CDR3 sequence (DNA): TGTGCCAGCAGCTCGGGACTAGCGGGAGGTGGGGGACTTTACGAGCAGTACTTC. Protein sequence: CASSSGLAGGGGLYEQYF.